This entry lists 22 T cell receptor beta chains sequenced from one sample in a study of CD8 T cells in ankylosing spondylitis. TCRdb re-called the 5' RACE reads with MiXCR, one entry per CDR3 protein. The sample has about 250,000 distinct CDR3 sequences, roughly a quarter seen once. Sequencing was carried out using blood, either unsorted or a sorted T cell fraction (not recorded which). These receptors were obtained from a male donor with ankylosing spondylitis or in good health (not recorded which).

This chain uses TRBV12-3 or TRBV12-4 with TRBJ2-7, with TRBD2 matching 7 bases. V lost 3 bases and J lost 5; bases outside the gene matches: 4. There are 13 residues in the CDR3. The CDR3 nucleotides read TGTGCCAGCAGTTTTCGGGGGGATCACGAGCAGTACTTC. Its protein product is CASSFRGDHEQYF.

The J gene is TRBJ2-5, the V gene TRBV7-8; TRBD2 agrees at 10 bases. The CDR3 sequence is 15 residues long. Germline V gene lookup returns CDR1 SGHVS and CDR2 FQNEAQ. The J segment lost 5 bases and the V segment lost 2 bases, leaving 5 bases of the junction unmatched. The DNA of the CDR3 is TGTGCCAGCAGCTTACTAGCGGGGGATAGGGAGACCCAGTACTTC. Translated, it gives CASSLLAGDRETQYF.

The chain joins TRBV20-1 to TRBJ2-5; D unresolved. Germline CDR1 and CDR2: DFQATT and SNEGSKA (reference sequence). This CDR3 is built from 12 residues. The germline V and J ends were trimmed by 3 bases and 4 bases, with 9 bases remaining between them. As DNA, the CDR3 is TGCAGTGCTAGTTCCGGAACAGAGACCCAGTACTTC. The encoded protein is CSASSGTETQYF.

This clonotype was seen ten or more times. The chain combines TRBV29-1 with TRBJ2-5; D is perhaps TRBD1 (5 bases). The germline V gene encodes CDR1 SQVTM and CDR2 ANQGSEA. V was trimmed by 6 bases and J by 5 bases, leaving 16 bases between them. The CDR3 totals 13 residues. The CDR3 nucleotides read TGCAGCGTCGTGAAGGGGCGTGGGGAGACCCAGTACTTC. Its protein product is CSVVKGRGETQYF.

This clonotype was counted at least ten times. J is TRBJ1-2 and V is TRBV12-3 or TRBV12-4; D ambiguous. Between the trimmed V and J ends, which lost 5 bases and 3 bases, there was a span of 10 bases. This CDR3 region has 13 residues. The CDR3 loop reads CASSPTSDYGYTF. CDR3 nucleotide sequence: TGTGCCAGCAGTCCGACCTCCGACTATGGCTACACCTTC.

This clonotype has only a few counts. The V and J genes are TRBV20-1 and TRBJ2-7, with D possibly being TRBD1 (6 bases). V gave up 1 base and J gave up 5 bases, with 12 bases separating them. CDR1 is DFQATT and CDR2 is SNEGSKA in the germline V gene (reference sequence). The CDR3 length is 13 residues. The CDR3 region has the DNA TGCAGTGCTAGAGGAGACAGGCCCAACGAGCAGTACTTC. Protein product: CSARGDRPNEQYF.

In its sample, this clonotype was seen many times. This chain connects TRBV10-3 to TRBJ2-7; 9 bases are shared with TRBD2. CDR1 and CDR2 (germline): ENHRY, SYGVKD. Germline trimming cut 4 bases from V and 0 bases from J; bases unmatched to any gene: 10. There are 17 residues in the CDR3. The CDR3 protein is CAISVGLAGHSSYEQYF. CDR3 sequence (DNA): TGTGCCATCAGTGTGGGCCTAGCGGGACATAGCTCCTACGAGCAGTACTTC.

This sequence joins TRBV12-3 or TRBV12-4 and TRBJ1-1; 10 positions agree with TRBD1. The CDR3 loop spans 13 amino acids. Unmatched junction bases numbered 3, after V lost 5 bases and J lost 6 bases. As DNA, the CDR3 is TGTGCCAGCAGTCGACAGGGGGCCGCTGAAGCTTTCTTT. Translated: CASSRQGAAEAFF.

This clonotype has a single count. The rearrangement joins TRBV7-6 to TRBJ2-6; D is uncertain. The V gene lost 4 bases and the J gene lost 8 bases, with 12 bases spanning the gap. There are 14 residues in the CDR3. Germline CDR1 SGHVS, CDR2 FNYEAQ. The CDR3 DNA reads TGTGCCAGCAGCTCAGACGCAGGTACCAACGTCCTGACTTTC. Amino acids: CASSSDAGTNVLTF. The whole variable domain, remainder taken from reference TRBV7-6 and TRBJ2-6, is GAGVSQSPRYKVTKRGQDVALRCDPISGHVSLYWYRQALGQGPEFLTYFNYEAQQDKSGLPNDRFSAERPEGSISTLTIQRTEQRDSAMYRCASSSDAGTNVLTFGAGSRLTVL.

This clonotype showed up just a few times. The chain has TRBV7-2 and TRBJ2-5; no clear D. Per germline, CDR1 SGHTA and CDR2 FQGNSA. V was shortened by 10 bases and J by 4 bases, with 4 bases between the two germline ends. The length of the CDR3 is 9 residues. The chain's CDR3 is CANGETQYF. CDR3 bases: TGTGCCAACGGAGAGACCCAGTACTTC.

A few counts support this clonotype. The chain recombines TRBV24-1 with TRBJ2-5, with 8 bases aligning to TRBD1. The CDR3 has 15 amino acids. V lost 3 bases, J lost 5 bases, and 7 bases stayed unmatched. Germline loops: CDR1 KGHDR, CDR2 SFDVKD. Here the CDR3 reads CATSDLTGGRETQYF. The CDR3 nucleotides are TGTGCCACCAGTGATCTTACAGGGGGTCGCGAGACCCAGTACTTC.

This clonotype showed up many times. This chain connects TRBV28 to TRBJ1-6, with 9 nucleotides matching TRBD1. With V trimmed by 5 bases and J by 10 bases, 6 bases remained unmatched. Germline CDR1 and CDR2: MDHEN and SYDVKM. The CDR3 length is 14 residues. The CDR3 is CASSPGQGSSPLHF. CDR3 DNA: TGTGCCAGCAGTCCGGGACAGGGCTCCTCACCCCTCCACTTT.

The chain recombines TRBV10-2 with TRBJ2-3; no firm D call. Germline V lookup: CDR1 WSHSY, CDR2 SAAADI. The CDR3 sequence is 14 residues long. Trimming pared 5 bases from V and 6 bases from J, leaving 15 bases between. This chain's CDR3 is CASSPSFGEDTQYF. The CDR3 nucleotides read TGCGCCAGCAGTCCATCCTTCGGCGAGGATACGCAGTATTTT.

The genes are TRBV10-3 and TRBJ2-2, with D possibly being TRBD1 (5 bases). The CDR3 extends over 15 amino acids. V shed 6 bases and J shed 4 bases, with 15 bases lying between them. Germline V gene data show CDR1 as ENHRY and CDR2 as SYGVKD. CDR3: CAIRTETVRTGELFF. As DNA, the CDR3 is TGTGCCATCAGAACCGAGACAGTCCGCACCGGGGAGCTGTTTTTT.

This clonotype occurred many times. As DNA, the CDR3 is TGCAGCGTTGCGATCGTTAGGGACAATGAGCAGTTCTTC. Its translation: CSVAIVRDNEQFF. The chain carries TRBV29-1 and TRBJ2-1; D remains unclear. This CDR3 is built from 13 residues. Per germline, CDR1 SQVTM and CDR2 ANQGSEA. With 4 bases removed from V and 5 bases from J, the gap between germline ends came to 12 bases.

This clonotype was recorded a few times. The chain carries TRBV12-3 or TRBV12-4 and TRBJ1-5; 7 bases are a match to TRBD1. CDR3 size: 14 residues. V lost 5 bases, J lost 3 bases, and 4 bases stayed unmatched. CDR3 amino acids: CASSPGGYNQPQHF. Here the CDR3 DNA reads TGTGCCAGCAGTCCAGGGGGTTACAATCAGCCCCAGCATTTT.

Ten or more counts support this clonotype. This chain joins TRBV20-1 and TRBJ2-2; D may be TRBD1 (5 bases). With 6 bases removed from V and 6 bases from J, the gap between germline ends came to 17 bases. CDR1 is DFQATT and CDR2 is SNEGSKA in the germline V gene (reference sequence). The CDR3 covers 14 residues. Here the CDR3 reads CSAHKAAGPGELFF. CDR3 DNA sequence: TGCAGTGCCCACAAGGCGGCAGGGCCCGGGGAGCTGTTTTTT.

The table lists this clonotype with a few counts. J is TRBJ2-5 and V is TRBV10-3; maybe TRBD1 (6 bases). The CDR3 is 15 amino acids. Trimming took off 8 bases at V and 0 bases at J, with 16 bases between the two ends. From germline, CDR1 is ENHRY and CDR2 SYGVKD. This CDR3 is CAISGTDRYQETQYF. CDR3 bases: TGTGCCATCTCTGGTACCGACAGGTACCAAGAGACCCAGTACTTC.

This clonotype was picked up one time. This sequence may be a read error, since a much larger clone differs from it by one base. The CDR3 nucleotides are TGTGGATTGGGGTGGGAGTTCTCCTACGAGCAGCACTTC. This encodes CGLGWEFSYEQHF. The chain recombines TRBV21-1 with TRBJ2-7; the D call TRBD2 from the table was never checked on the DNA. TRBV21-1 is assigned pseudogene status. CDR3 length: 13 residues.

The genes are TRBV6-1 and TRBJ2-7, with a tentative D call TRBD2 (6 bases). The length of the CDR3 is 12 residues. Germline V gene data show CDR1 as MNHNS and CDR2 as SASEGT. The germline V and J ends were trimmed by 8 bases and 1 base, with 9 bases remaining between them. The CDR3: CASGLASYEQYF. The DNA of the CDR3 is TGTGCCAGCGGGCTAGCGTCCTACGAGCAGTACTTC.

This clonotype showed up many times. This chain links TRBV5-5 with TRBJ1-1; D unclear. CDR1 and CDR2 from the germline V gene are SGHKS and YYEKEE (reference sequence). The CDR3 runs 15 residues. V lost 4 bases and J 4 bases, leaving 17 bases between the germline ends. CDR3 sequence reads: CASSGLNSLGTEAFF. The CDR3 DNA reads TGTGCCAGCAGCGGGCTGAACAGTTTAGGCACTGAAGCTTTCTTT.

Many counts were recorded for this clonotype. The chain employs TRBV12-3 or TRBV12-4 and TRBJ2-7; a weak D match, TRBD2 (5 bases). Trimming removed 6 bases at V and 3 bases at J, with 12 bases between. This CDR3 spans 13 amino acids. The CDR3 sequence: CASRRSDFYEQYF. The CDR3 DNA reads TGTGCCAGCAGACGGTCGGACTTCTACGAGCAGTACTTC.